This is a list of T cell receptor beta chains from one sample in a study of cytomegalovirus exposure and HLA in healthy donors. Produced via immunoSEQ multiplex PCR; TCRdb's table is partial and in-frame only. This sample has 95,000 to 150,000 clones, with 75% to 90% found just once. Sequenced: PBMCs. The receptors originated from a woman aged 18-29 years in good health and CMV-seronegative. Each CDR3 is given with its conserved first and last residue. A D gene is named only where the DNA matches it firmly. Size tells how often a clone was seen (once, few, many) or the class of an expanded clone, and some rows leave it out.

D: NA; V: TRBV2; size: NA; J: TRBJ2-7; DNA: TGTGCCAGCAGTGAATACAGACCTGAGCAGTACTTC; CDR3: CASSEYRPEQYF
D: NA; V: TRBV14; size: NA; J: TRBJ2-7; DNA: TGTGCCAGCAGCCACAACCGGGACACTTCCTACGAGCAGTACTTC; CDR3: CASSHNRDTSYEQYF
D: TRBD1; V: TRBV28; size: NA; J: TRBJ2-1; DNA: TGTGCCAGCAGGTACACCGGGACAGGGGGCTACAATGAGCAGTTCTTC; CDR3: CASRYTGTGGYNEQFF
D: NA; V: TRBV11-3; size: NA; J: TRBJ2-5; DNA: TGTGCCAGCAGCGCTCAGACAACTAGATTCGAGACCCAGTACTTC; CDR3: CASSAQTTRFETQYF
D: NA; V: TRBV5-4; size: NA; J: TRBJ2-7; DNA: TGTGCCAGCAGCGGCTGGGTGCGGGCCAAAACCTACGAGCAGTACTTC; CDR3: CASSGWVRAKTYEQYF
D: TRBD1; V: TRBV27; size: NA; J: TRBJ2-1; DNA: TGTGCCAGCAGTTTACAGGGGGCCCATGAGCAGTTCTTC; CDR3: CASSLQGAHEQFF
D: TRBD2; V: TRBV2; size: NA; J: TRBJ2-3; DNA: TGTGCCAGCAGCGGGACTAGCGGGGGGAGGGATACGCAGTATTTT; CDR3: CASSGTSGGRDTQYF
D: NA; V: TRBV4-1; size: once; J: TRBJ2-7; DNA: TGCGCCAGCAGCCTGACCCGGACAGTGTCCTACGAGCAGTACTTC; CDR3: CASSLTRTVSYEQYF
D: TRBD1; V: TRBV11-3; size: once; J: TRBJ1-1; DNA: TGTGCCAGCAGCTTTGGCGTGGGGACAGGGGTCACTGAAGCTTTCTTT; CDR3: CASSFGVGTGVTEAFF
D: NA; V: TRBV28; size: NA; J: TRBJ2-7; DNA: TGTGCCAGCAGCCGCGACTATCACGAGCAGTACTTC; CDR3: CASSRDYHEQYF
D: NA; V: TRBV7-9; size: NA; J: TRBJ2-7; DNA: TGTGCCAGCAGCACTGGGGGCCATGTCGAGCAGTACTTC; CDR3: CASSTGGHVEQYF
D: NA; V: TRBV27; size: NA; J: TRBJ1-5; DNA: TGTGCCAGCAGTTCCGAAACAAATCAGCCCCAGCATTTT; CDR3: CASSSETNQPQHF
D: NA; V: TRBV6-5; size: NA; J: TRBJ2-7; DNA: TGTGCCAGCAGTCGGGGGACTTCTTACGAGCAGTACTTC; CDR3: CASSRGTSYEQYF
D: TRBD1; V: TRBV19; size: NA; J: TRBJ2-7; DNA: TGTGCCAGCGGACAGGGGACCTACGAGCAGTACTTC; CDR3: CASGQGTYEQYF
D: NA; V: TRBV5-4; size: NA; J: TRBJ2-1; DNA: TGTGCCAGCAGCTTGCCCAGTGACTTCGATGAGCAGTTCTTC; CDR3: CASSLPSDFDEQFF
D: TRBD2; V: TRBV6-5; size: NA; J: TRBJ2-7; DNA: TGTGCCAGCAGTTACGGGACTAGCAGACCATACGAGCAGTACTTC; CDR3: CASSYGTSRPYEQYF
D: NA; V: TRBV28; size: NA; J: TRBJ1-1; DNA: TGTGCCAGCAGTTTAGCACAGACAGCTTTCTTT; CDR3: CASSLAQTAFF
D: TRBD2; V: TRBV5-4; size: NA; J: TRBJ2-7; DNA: TGTGCCAGCAGCATTAGCGGGAGCTCCTACGAGCAGTACTTC; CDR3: CASSISGSSYEQYF